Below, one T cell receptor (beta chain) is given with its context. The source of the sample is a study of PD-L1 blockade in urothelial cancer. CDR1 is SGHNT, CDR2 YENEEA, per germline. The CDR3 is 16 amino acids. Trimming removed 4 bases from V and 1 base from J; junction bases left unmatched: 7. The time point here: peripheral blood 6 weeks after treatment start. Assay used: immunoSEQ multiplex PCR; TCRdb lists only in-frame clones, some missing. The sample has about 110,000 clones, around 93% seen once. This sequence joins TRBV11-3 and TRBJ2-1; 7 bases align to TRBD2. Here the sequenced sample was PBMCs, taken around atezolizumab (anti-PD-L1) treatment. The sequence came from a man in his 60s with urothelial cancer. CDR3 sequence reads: CASSSRGSGSYNEQFF. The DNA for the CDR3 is TGTGCCAGCAGCTCCCGCGGTAGCGGGTCCTACAATGAGCAGTTCTTC.